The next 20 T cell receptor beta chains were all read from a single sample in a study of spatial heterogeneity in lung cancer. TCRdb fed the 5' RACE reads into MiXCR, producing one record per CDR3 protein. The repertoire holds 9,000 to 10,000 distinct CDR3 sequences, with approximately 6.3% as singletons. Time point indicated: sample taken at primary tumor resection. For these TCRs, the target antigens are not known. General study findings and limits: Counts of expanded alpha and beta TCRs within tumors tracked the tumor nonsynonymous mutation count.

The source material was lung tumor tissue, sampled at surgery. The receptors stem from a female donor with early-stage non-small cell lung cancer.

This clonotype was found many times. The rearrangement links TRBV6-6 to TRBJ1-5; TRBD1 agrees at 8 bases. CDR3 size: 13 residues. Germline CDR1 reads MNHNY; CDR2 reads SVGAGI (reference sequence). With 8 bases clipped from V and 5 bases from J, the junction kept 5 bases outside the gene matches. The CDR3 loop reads CASADRDDQPQHF. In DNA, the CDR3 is TGTGCCAGCGCGGACAGGGACGATCAGCCCCAGCATTTT.

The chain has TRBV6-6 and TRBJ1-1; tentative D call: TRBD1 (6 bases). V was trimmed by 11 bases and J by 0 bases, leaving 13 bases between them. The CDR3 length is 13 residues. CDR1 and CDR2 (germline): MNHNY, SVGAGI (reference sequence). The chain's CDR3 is CAGGGDMNTEAFF. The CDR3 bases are TGTGCCGGGGGGGGCGACATGAACACTGAAGCTTTCTTT.

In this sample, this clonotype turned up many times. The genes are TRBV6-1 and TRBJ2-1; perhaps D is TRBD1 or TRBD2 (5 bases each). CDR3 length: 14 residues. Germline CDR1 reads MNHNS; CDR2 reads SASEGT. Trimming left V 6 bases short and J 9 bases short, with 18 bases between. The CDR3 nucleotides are TGTGCCAGCAGGCTAGGGGTGGCTAGCCCTGAGCAGTTCTTC. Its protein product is CASRLGVASPEQFF.

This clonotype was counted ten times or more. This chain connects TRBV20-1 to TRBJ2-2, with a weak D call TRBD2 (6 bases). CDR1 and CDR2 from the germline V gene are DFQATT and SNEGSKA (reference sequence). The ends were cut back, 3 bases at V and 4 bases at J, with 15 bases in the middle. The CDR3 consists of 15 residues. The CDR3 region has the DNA TGCAGTGCTAGGCCCCAGGGAGGTATCACCGGGGAGCTGTTTTTT. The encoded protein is CSARPQGGITGELFF.

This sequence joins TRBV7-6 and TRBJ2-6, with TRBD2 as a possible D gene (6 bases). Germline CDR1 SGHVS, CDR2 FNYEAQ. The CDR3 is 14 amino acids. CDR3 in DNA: TGTGCGTCCGGAGGGCGGGCTGGGGCCAACGTCCTGACTTTC. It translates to CASGGRAGANVLTF.

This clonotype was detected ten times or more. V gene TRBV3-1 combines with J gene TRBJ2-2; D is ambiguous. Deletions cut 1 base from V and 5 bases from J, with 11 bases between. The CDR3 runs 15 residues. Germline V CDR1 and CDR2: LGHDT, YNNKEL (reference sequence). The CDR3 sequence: CASSQGVAVTGELFF. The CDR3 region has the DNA TGTGCCAGCAGCCAAGGGGTCGCGGTAACCGGGGAGCTGTTTTTT.

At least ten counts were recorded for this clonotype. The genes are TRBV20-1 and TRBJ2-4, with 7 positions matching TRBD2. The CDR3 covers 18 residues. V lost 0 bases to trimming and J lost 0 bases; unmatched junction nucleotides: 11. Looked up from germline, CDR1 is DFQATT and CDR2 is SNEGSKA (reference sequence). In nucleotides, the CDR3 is TGCAGTGCTAGAGATCCCTGGTCAGCGGGGTTAGCCAAAAACATTCAGTACTTC. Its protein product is CSARDPWSAGLAKNIQYF.

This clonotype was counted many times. DNA for the CDR3: TGTGCCAGTCTCACAGAGAGCTCCTACGAGCAGTACTTC. Protein: CASLTESSYEQYF. The genes are TRBV28 and TRBJ2-7; no clear D gene. The CDR3 has 13 residues. Germline V gene lookup returns CDR1 MDHEN and CDR2 SYDVKM. Trimming took 9 bases from V and 0 from J, leaving 12 bases between them.

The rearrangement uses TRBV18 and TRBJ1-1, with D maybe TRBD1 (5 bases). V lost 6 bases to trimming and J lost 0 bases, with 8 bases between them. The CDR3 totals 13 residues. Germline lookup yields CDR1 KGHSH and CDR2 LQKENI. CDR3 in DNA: TGTGCCAGCTCCCCAGGGATGAACACTGAAGCTTTCTTT. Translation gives CASSPGMNTEAFF. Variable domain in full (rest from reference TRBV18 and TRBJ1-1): NAGVMQNPRHLVRRRGQEARLRCSPMKGHSHVYWYRQLPEEGLKFMVYLQKENIIDESGMPKERFSAEFPKEGPSILRIQQVVRGDSAAYFCASSPGMNTEAFFGQGTRLTVV.

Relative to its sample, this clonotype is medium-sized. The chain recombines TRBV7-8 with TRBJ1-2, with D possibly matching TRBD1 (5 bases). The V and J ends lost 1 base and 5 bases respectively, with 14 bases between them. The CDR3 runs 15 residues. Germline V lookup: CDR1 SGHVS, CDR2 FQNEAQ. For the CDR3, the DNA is TGTGCCAGCAGCTTAGAGGGGCCAGGGCCTTATGGCTACACCTTC. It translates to CASSLEGPGPYGYTF.

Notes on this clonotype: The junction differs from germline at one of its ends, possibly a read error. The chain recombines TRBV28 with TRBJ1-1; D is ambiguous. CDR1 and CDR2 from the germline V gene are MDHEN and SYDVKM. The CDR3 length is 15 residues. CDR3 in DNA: TGTGCCAGCAGTTTATACTCCCGGAGAAACACTGAGGCTTTCTTT. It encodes CASSLYSRRNTEAFF.

This CDR3 is CASNGRADTGELFF. DNA of the CDR3: TGTGCCAGCAATGGCAGGGCTGACACCGGGGAGCTGTTTTTT. V is TRBV27 and J is TRBJ2-2; D might be TRBD1 (5 bases). Germline CDR1 is MNHEY and CDR2 is SMNVEV (reference sequence). The CDR3 sequence is 14 residues long. V was shortened by 7 bases and J by 3 bases, with 12 bases between the two germline ends.

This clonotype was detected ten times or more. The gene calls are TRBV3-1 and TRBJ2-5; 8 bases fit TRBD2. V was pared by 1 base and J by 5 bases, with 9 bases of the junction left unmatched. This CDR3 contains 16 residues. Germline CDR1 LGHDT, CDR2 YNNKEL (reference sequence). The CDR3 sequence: CASSQVTGLVEETQYF. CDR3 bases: TGTGCCAGCAGCCAAGTAACGGGACTAGTTGAGGAGACCCAGTACTTC.

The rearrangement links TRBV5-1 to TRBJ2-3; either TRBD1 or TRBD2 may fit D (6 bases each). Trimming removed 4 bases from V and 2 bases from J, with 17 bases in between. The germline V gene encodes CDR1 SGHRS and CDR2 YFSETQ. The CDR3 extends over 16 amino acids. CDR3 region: CASSAGGPSLTDTQYF. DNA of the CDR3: TGCGCCAGCAGCGCCGGGGGCCCCTCCCTCACAGATACGCAGTATTTT.

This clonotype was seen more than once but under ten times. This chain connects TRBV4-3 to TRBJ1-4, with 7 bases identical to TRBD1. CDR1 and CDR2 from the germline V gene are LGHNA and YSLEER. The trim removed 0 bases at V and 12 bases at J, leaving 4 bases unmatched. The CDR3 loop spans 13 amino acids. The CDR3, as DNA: TGCGCCAGCAGCCAAGAGCAGGGGGGGGAACTGTTTTTT. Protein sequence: CASSQEQGGELFF.

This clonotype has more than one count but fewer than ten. The DNA of the CDR3 is TGTGCCTGGAGTTCCATGGACAGGCCCTACGAGCAGTACTTC. This gives the protein CAWSSMDRPYEQYF. The chain has TRBV30 and TRBJ2-7, with TRBD1 matching 7 bases. This CDR3 is 14 amino acids long. V lost 2 bases, J lost 2 bases, and 6 bases stayed unmatched. CDR1 is GTSNPN, CDR2 SVGIG, per germline (reference sequence).

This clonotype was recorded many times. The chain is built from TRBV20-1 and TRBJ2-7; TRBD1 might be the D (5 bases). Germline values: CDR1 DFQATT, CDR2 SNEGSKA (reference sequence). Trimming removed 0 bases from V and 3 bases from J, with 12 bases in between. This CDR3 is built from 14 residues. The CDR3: CSARDPLRDYEQYF. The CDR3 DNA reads TGCAGTGCTAGAGACCCCCTCAGGGACTACGAGCAGTACTTC.

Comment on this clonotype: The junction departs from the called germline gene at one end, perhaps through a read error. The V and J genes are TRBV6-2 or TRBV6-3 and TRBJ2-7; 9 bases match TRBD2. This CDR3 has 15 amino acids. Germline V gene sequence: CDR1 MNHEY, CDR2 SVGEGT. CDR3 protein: CSSSYGSGSFNEQYF. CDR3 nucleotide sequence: TGTTCCAGCAGTTACGGTAGCGGGAGCTTTAACGAGCAGTACTTC.

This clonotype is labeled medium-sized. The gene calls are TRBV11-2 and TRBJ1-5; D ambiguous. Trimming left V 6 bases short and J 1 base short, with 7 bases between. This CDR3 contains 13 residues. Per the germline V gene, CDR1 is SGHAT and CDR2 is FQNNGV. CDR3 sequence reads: CASSLDSNQPQHF. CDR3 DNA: TGTGCCAGCAGTCTCGACAGCAATCAGCCCCAGCATTTT.

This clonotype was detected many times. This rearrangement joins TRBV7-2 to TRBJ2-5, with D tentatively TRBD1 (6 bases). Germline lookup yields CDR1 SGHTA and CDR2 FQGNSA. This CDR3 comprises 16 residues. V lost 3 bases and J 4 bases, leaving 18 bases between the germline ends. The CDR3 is CASSFVLQGGGETQYF. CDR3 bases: TGTGCCAGCAGCTTCGTTCTACAGGGTGGAGGAGAGACCCAGTACTTC.